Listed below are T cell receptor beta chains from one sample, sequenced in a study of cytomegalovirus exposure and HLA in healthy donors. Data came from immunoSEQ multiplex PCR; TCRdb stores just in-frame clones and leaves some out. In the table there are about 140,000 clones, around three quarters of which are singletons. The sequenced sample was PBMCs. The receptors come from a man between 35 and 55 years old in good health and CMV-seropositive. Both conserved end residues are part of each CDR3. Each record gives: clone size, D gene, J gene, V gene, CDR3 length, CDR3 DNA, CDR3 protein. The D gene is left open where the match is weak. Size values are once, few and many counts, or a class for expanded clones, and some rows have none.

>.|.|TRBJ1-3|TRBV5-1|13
TGCGCCAGCAGCCTGGACAGATCCAACACCATATATTTT
CASSLDRSNTIYF
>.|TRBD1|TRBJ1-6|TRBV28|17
TGTGCCAGCAGTTCTCCATGGACAGGCGATTATAATTCACCCCTCCACTTT
CASSSPWTGDYNSPLHF
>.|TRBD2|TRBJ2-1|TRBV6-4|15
TGTGCCAGCAGTGAGATAGCGGGAGTGGGAAATGAGCAGTTCTTC
CASSEIAGVGNEQFF
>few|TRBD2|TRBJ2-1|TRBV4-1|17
TGCGCCAGCAGCCTTCGTAGTGCGGGAGTAGGTTACAATGAGCAGTTCTTC
CASSLRSAGVGYNEQFF
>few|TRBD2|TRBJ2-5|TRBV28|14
TGTGCCAGCAGTTCCCCGGGGGGGCCAGAGACCCAGTACTTC
CASSSPGGPETQYF
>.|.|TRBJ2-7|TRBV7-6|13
TGTGCCAGCAGCAGGGGACAAGGCTACGAGCAGTACTTC
CASSRGQGYEQYF
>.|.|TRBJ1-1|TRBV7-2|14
TGTGCCAGCAGCTTAGCTTTCAGGGCGACTGAAGCTTTCTTT
CASSLAFRATEAFF
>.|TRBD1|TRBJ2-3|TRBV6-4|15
TGTGCCAGCAGTGACGGGACAGGGGGCGCAGATACGCAGTATTTT
CASSDGTGGADTQYF
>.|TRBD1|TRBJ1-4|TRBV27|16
TGTGCCAGCAGTTCGAGCAGGGGGCGAACTAATGAAAAACTGTTTTTT
CASSSSRGRTNEKLFF
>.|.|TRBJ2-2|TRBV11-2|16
TGTGCCAGCAGCTTAGTAGCGCAGGGGTTCACCGGGGAGCTGTTTTTT
CASSLVAQGFTGELFF
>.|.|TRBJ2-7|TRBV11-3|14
TGTGCCAGCAGCTTACGTGGAGGATCCTACGAGCAGTACTTC
CASSLRGGSYEQYF
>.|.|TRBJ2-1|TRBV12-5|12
TGTGCTAGTGGCTCTAGCTGGGGTGAGCAGTTCTTC
CASGSSWGEQFF
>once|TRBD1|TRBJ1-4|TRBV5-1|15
TGCGCCAGCAGCCCGGACAGGGCAACTAATGAAAAACTGTTTTTT
CASSPDRATNEKLFF
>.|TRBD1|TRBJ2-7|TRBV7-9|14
TGTGCCAGCAGCCCCGGGACAGGGGGCCGGGAGCAGTACTTC
CASSPGTGGREQYF
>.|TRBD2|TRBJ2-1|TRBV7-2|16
TGTGCCAGCAGTTCTTCTAGCGGGAGGGACTGGGGTGAGCAGTTCTTC
CASSSSSGRDWGEQFF
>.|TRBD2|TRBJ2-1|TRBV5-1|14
TGCGCCAGCAGCTCCGGACTAGCGGTTGGGGAGCAGTTCTTC
CASSSGLAVGEQFF
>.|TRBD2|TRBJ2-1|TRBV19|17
TGTGCCAGTAGTATAGATCTTCGGGAGGACTCCTACAATGAGCAGTTCTTC
CASSIDLREDSYNEQFF
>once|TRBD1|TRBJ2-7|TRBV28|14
TGTGCCAGCAGTTCCGGGACAGGGGCCTACGAGCAGTACTTC
CASSSGTGAYEQYF
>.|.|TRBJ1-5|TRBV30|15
TGTGCCTGGAGTTCCGACGGACAGAGGAATCAGCCCCAGCATTTT
CAWSSDGQRNQPQHF
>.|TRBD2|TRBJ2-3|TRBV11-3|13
TGTGCCAGCAGCTTCAGCGGGGGTGATACGCAGTATTTT
CASSFSGGDTQYF
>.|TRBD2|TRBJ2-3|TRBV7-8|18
TGTGCCAGCAACTTCCTACTAGCGGGAGGGTTGGACACAGATACGCAGTATTTT
CASNFLLAGGLDTDTQYF
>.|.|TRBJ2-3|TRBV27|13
TGTGCCAGCAGTTCCCTCGGGACAGATACGCAGTATTTT
CASSSLGTDTQYF
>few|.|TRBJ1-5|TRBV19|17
TGTGCCAGTAGTATATTCCCGACGGGGGGAAGCAATCAGCCCCAGCATTTT
CASSIFPTGGSNQPQHF
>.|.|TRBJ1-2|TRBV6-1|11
TGCACACTGGGGGCAGGGTATGGCTACACCTTC
CTLGAGYGYTF
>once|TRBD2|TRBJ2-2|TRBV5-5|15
TGTGCCAGCAGCTTGTACGGGAGGTCCACCGGGGAGCTGTTTTTT
CASSLYGRSTGELFF
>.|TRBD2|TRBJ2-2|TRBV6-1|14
TGTGCCAGCAGCTCTAGCGGGAGGACCGGGGAGCTGTTTTTT
CASSSSGRTGELFF
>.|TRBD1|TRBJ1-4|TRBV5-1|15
TGCGCCAGCAGCTTGCAGGGACAGAATAATGAAAAACTGTTTTTT
CASSLQGQNNEKLFF
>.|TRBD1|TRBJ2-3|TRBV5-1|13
TGCGCCAGCGCCAGGGGGCCCACAGATACGCAGTATTTT
CASARGPTDTQYF
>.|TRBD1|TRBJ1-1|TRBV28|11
TGTGCCAGCAGGGACAGGGGGCGTGCTTTCTTT
CASRDRGRAFF
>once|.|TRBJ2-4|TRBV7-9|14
TGTTCCAGCAGCTCACTCCCGATGTTGGACATTCAGTACTTC
CSSSSLPMLDIQYF
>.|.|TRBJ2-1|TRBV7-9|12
TGTGCCAGCTCCCTCCTCTCCAATGAGCAGTTCTTC
CASSLLSNEQFF
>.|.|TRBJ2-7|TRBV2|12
TGTGCCAGCAAGGCAGGCTCCTTATGGCAGTACTTC
CASKAGSLWQYF
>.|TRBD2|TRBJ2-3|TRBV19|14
TGTGCCAGTAGTAAGACTAGCCTTGAAGATACGCAGTATTTT
CASSKTSLEDTQYF
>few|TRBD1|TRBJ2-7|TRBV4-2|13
TGTGCCAGCAGCCGGGACAGTTCCTACGAGCAGTACTTC
CASSRDSSYEQYF
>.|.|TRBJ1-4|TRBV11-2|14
TGTGCCAGCAGCCTACTTGGGGCAAGGGAAAAACTGTTTTTT
CASSLLGAREKLFF
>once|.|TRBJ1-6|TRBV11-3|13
TGTGCCAGCAGCTTAGCGTCCCATTCACCCCTCCACTTT
CASSLASHSPLHF
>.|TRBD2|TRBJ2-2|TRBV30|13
TGTGTTTCCTTTGGGGGGGATGCCGGGGAGCTGTTTTTT
CVSFGGDAGELFF
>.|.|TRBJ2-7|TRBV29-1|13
TGCAGCGCTGGACAGCCCAACTCCTACGAGCAGTACTTC
CSAGQPNSYEQYF
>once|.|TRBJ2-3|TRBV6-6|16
TGTGCCAGCAGAAGACTCGCGATCTCTAGCACAGATACGCAGTATTTT
CASRRLAISSTDTQYF
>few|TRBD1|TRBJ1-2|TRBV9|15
TGTGCCAGCAGCGTAGGAACAGGGGCGGCCTATGGCTACACCTTC
CASSVGTGAAYGYTF
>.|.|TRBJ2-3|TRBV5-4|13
TGTGCCAGCAGCTTGTTCAACACAGATACGCAGTATTTT
CASSLFNTDTQYF
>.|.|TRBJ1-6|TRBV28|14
TGTGCCAGCACCCCCGGGAGCCTCTATTCACCCCTCCACTTT
CASTPGSLYSPLHF
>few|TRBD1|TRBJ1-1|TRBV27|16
TGTGCCAGCAGTCATATATACAGGGGTCTGAACACTGAAGCTTTCTTT
CASSHIYRGLNTEAFF
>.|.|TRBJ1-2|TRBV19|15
TGTGCCAGTACGCCCGTCGGACAGTCATTCAGGGGCTACACCTTC
CASTPVGQSFRGYTF
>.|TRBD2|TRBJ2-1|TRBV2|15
TGTGCCAGCAGTGAAGGCTACGGACTAGCGTTTGAGCAGTTCTTC
CASSEGYGLAFEQFF